A single sample is the source of the 8 T cell receptor beta chains below, sequenced in a study of cytomegalovirus exposure and HLA in healthy donors. PCR used 60 Vbeta primers and 13 Jbeta primers. Generated by immunoSEQ multiplex PCR, the TCRdb table keeps only in-frame clones and is missing some. The sample includes 130,000 to 150,000 clones, roughly 78% seen only once; the top ten take less than 3.5%. Sequences were obtained from PBMCs. The receptors come from a man aged 40-50 years in good health and CMV-seropositive.

This clone has a single count. The chain has TRBV23-1 and TRBJ2-7; TRBD1 is a possible D gene (5 bases). TRBV23-1 is reported as an ORF; its role is uncertain. This CDR3 region has 13 residues. Trimming shortened V by 6 bases and J by 0 bases, and 9 bases separated the two germline ends. The CDR3 loop reads CASSTGSSYEQYF. In nucleotides, the CDR3 is TGCGCCAGCAGCACAGGATCCTCCTACGAGCAGTACTTC.

The rearrangement joins TRBV5-1 to TRBJ2-7; no reliable D call. V lost 4 bases and J lost 3, with 14 bases in between. The CDR3 covers 14 residues. Germline CDR1 reads SGHRS; CDR2 reads YFSETQ. The CDR3, as DNA: TGCGCCAGCAGCCTGGGCGCTTTTGACTACGAGCAGTACTTC. Translation: CASSLGAFDYEQYF.

This sequence joins TRBV28 and TRBJ2-2; 9 nucleotides line up with TRBD2. V trimming: 3 bases; J trimming: 5 bases; junction bases outside the gene matches: 7. Germline values: CDR1 MDHEN, CDR2 SYDVKM. CDR3 length: 16 residues. The CDR3 DNA reads TGTGCCAGCAGTTTTTTAGCGGGAGCAGGTACCGGGGAGCTGTTTTTT. Translation: CASSFLAGAGTGELFF.

The chain recombines TRBV14 with TRBJ1-2; TRBD1 agrees at 11 bases. The V segment lost 0 bases and the J segment 8 bases; nucleotides outside the gene matches: 14. The CDR3 length is 18 residues. Germline assignment: CDR1 SGHDN and CDR2 FVKESK. Here the CDR3 DNA reads TGTGCCAGCAGCCAAGATAGCCTCGGGACAGGGGGTCTATGGGGCTACACCTTC. It is translated as CASSQDSLGTGGLWGYTF.

The chain recombines TRBV9 with TRBJ1-3; D may be TRBD1 (6 bases). The germline V gene encodes CDR1 SGDLS and CDR2 YYNGEE. V lost 3 bases to trimming and J lost 7 bases, with 17 bases between them. The CDR3 is 15 amino acids. CDR3 region: CASSAYRDSTNTIYF. As DNA, the CDR3 is TGTGCCAGCAGCGCATACAGGGATTCGACGAACACCATATATTTT.

The gene calls are TRBV30 and TRBJ2-1; the D is unclear. This CDR3 spans 10 amino acids. Trimming shortened V by 4 bases and J by 5 bases, and 3 bases separated the two germline ends. Germline lookup yields CDR1 GTSNPN and CDR2 SVGIG (reference sequence). For the CDR3, the DNA is TGTGCCTGGATAAACAATGAGCAGTTCTTC. Amino acid sequence: CAWINNEQFF. The whole variable domain, filled in from reference TRBV30 and TRBJ2-1, reads SQTIHQWPATLVQPVGSPLSLECTVEGTSNPNLYWYRQAAGRGLQLLFYSVGIGQISSEVPQNLSASRPQDRQFILSSKKLLLSDSGFYLCAWINNEQFFGPGTRLTVL.

The chain links TRBV28 to TRBJ1-5; no definite D call. Trimming shortened V by 4 bases and J by 0 bases, and 13 bases separated the two germline ends. The V gene's germline CDR1 is MDHEN and CDR2 SYDVKM. CDR3 length equals 16 residues. The CDR3 here is CASSSAADYSNQPQHF. CDR3 DNA sequence: TGTGCCAGCAGTTCGGCGGCAGACTATAGCAATCAGCCCCAGCATTTT.

The table lists this clone with a count of one. This chain connects TRBV27 to TRBJ2-5, with D possibly being TRBD2 (6 bases). V was shortened by 0 bases and J by 5 bases, with 16 bases between the two germline ends. This CDR3 spans 16 amino acids. Germline CDR1 is MNHEY and CDR2 is SMNVEV (reference sequence). The CDR3 nucleotides are TGTGCCAGCAGTTTATCTAGGCTAGCGATTGTGGAGACCCAGTACTTC. Protein: CASSLSRLAIVETQYF.